The rows below give T cell receptor beta chains drawn from one sample of a study of cytotoxic CD8 clonotypes in ibrutinib-treated CLL. Profiling relied on immunoSEQ multiplex PCR, and the TCRdb table lists in-frame clones only, not all of them. This table has 35,000 to 40,000 clones, 71% appearing once. The sequences come from PBMCs, collected at disease progression, from a patient treated with ibrutinib. The receptors come from a human donor with chronic lymphocytic leukemia. The CDR3 runs from the conserved cysteine through the conserved F or W. The order of the fields is clone size, D gene, J gene, V gene, CDR3 protein, CDR3 DNA. D genes are given only for firm matches. Part of the rows lack a size; the others show once, few, many or a class for expanded clones.

abundance: few; d_gene: .; j_gene: TRBJ2-1; v_gene: TRBV6-5; CDR3aa: CASSYNRRGPYNEQFF; CDR3nt: TGTGCCAGCAGTTACAATCGGCGGGGGCCATACAATGAGCAGTTCTTC
abundance: .; d_gene: .; j_gene: TRBJ1-1; v_gene: TRBV5-1; CDR3aa: CASSLALGMNTEAFF; CDR3nt: TGCGCCAGCAGCTTGGCCTTGGGGATGAACACTGAAGCTTTCTTT
abundance: few; d_gene: TRBD1; j_gene: TRBJ1-1; v_gene: TRBV29-1; CDR3aa: CSVAYDRGPYTEAFF; CDR3nt: TGCAGCGTCGCCTACGACAGGGGGCCTTACACTGAAGCTTTCTTT
abundance: .; d_gene: .; j_gene: TRBJ1-6; v_gene: TRBV4-1; CDR3aa: CASSQDPGGSYNSPLHF; CDR3nt: TGCGCCAGCAGCCAAGATCCGGGAGGCTCCTATAATTCACCCCTCCACTTT
abundance: few; d_gene: .; j_gene: TRBJ2-7; v_gene: TRBV2; CDR3aa: CASSQTYEQYF; CDR3nt: TGTGCCAGCAGTCAAACCTACGAGCAGTACTTC
abundance: few; d_gene: TRBD1; j_gene: TRBJ2-7; v_gene: TRBV5-1; CDR3aa: CASSTTRQGTYEQYF; CDR3nt: TGCGCCAGCAGCACCACACGACAGGGGACCTACGAGCAGTACTTC
abundance: .; d_gene: TRBD1; j_gene: TRBJ2-1; v_gene: TRBV11-2; CDR3aa: CASSLGTGWYNEQFF; CDR3nt: TGTGCCAGCAGCTTGGGGACAGGGTGGTACAATGAGCAGTTCTTC
abundance: few; d_gene: .; j_gene: TRBJ1-2; v_gene: TRBV6-5; CDR3aa: CASSYGGDYGYTF; CDR3nt: TGTGCCAGCAGTTACGGGGGGGACTATGGCTACACCTTC
abundance: once; d_gene: TRBD1; j_gene: TRBJ2-3; v_gene: TRBV10-1; CDR3aa: CASQQGATDTQYF; CDR3nt: TGCGCCAGCCAACAGGGGGCAACAGATACGCAGTATTTT
abundance: .; d_gene: TRBD2; j_gene: TRBJ2-2; v_gene: TRBV15; CDR3aa: CATSRERGVDGELFF; CDR3nt: TGTGCCACCAGCAGGGAGCGGGGGGTCGACGGGGAGCTGTTTTTT
abundance: .; d_gene: TRBD1; j_gene: TRBJ1-2; v_gene: TRBV6-5; CDR3aa: CASRGQGPYGYTF; CDR3nt: TGTGCCAGCAGGGGACAGGGACCATATGGCTACACCTTC
abundance: .; d_gene: TRBD2; j_gene: TRBJ2-3; v_gene: TRBV5-4; CDR3aa: CASSLELAGGDTQYF; CDR3nt: TGTGCCAGCAGCTTGGAACTAGCGGGGGGAGATACGCAGTATTTT
abundance: once; d_gene: TRBD2; j_gene: TRBJ2-3; v_gene: TRBV7-6; CDR3aa: CASSSTSGLTDTQYF; CDR3nt: TGTGCCAGCAGCTCTACTAGCGGTCTCACAGATACGCAGTATTTT
abundance: .; d_gene: .; j_gene: TRBJ2-3; v_gene: TRBV9; CDR3aa: CASSLPGPAGPDTQYF; CDR3nt: TGTGCCAGCAGCTTACCGGGACCCGCGGGCCCAGATACGCAGTATTTT
abundance: .; d_gene: .; j_gene: TRBJ1-5; v_gene: TRBV6-1; CDR3aa: CASRRGNQPQHF; CDR3nt: TGTGCCAGCAGGAGAGGGAATCAGCCCCAGCATTTT
abundance: large; d_gene: .; j_gene: TRBJ1-6; v_gene: TRBV6-6; CDR3aa: CASITTGDSPLHF; CDR3nt: TGTGCCAGCATCACGACGGGGGATTCACCCCTCCACTTT
abundance: few; d_gene: .; j_gene: TRBJ1-3; v_gene: TRBV20-1; CDR3aa: CSASRGNTIYF; CDR3nt: TGCAGTGCCAGCCGGGGAAACACCATATATTTT
abundance: .; d_gene: .; j_gene: TRBJ2-1; v_gene: TRBV6-5; CDR3aa: CATQTGADEQFF; CDR3nt: TGTGCCACCCAGACAGGAGCCGACGAGCAGTTCTTC
abundance: .; d_gene: .; j_gene: TRBJ1-1; v_gene: TRBV5-1; CDR3aa: CASSLGGLNTEAFF; CDR3nt: TGCGCCAGCAGCTTGGGGGGCCTGAACACTGAAGCTTTCTTT
abundance: .; d_gene: .; j_gene: TRBJ2-2; v_gene: TRBV5-1; CDR3aa: CASSEGASGITGELFF; CDR3nt: TGCGCCAGCAGCGAGGGGGCTAGCGGAATAACCGGGGAGCTGTTTTTT
abundance: .; d_gene: .; j_gene: TRBJ2-7; v_gene: TRBV6-5; CDR3aa: CASRRGTGLGEQYF; CDR3nt: TGTGCCAGCAGACGGGGGACCGGACTGGGGGAGCAGTACTTC
abundance: .; d_gene: .; j_gene: TRBJ1-6; v_gene: TRBV9; CDR3aa: CASSGGTANSPLHF; CDR3nt: TGTGCCAGCAGCGGCGGGACGGCTAATTCACCCCTCCACTTT
abundance: .; d_gene: TRBD2; j_gene: TRBJ2-5; v_gene: TRBV10-1; CDR3aa: CARPGGQETQYF; CDR3nt: TGCGCCAGACCGGGGGGCCAAGAGACCCAGTACTTC